A single sample gave rise to the 7 T cell receptor beta chains below, sequenced in a study of control samples from healthy donors and cancer patients. Here immunoSEQ multiplex PCR was the method, and the copy in TCRdb shows in-frame clones only, minus some. The table has about 130,000 clones, approximately 90% seen once. The sample consisted of blood. The receptor set was obtained from a woman aged 45-65 years in good health.

This clone has just a few counts. This chain joins TRBV5-1 and TRBJ1-2; 9 nucleotides match TRBD1. Germline CDR1 is SGHRS and CDR2 is YFSETQ. CDR3 size: 12 residues. The ends lost 4 bases at V and 7 bases at J; junction bases unmatched: 2. CDR3 sequence: CASSQGQGGYTF. Written as DNA, the CDR3 is TGCGCCAGCAGCCAGGGACAGGGTGGCTACACCTTC.

This clone has more than one count but fewer than ten. The V call is TRBV15, the J call TRBJ1-5, with D possibly TRBD1 on 6 matching bases. Germline CDR1 is LNHNV and CDR2 is YYDKDF (reference sequence). V was clipped by 0 bases and J by 0 bases, with 21 bases between them. The CDR3 has 20 residues. CDR3 sequence (DNA): TGTGCCACCAGCAGAGACGGTTTGGAGACAGGATTATATAGCAATCAGCCCCAGCATTTT. This codes for CATSRDGLETGLYSNQPQHF.

This chain connects TRBV27 to TRBJ1-1; D gene ambiguous. The CDR3 length is 13 residues. From germline, CDR1 is MNHEY and CDR2 SMNVEV (reference sequence). V gave up 2 bases and J gave up 0 bases, with 4 bases separating them. The CDR3 nucleotides are TGTGCCAGCAGTTTAATGGTGAACACTGAAGCTTTCTTT. Its translation is CASSLMVNTEAFF.

This rearrangement joins TRBV5-5 to TRBJ2-7, with D possibly TRBD2 on 6 matching bases. V gave up 2 bases and J gave up 6 bases, with 18 bases separating them. From germline, CDR1 is SGHKS and CDR2 YYEKEE (reference sequence). This CDR3 is 15 amino acids long. CDR3 in amino acids: CASSFRSSGFVEQYF. The CDR3 region has the DNA TGTGCCAGCAGCTTTCGGTCCAGCGGGTTCGTCGAGCAGTACTTC.

J is TRBJ2-7 and V is TRBV2; possible D gene TRBD1, 6 bases. The germline V and J ends were trimmed by 6 bases and 3 bases, with 15 bases remaining between them. This CDR3 has 14 residues. Germline loops: CDR1 SNHLY, CDR2 FYNNEI. This CDR3 reads CASRSQLQGYEQYF. CDR3 DNA sequence: TGTGCCAGCAGAAGCCAGTTACAGGGCTACGAGCAGTACTTC.

The V gene is TRBV4-1, the J gene TRBJ2-7; D may be TRBD2 (6 bases). Germline CDR1 MGHRA, CDR2 YSYEKL. This CDR3 region has 14 residues. V lost 1 base and J 2 bases, leaving 9 bases between the germline ends. The CDR3 loop reads CASSQVQRAYEQYF. As DNA, the CDR3 is TGCGCCAGCAGCCAAGTTCAGCGGGCCTACGAGCAGTACTTC.

The chain carries TRBV7-9 and TRBJ1-4; 9 bases fit TRBD1. Germline CDR1 is SEHNR and CDR2 is FQNEAQ (reference sequence). This CDR3 has 17 amino acids. J lost 7 bases, V lost 4 bases, and 13 bases had no gene match. The CDR3 region has the DNA TGTGCCAGCAGCTCGAAAACACCGGACAGGGGAGTTGAAAAACTGTTTTTT. It translates to CASSSKTPDRGVEKLFF. The complete variable domain, with remaining parts taken from reference TRBV7-9 and TRBJ1-4, reads DTGVSQNPRHKITKRGQNVTFRCDPISEHNRLYWYRQTLGQGPEFLTYFQNEAQLEKSRLLSDRFSAERPKGSFSTLEIQRTEQGDSAMYLCASSSKTPDRGVEKLFFGSGTQLSVL.